The clone carrying this T cell receptor (beta chain) was counted ten times or more. These data originate in a study of neurological immune-mediated disorders. Over 170 million TCR-beta sequences, together covering 15-18 subjects, were produced by every individual sequencing run that was carried out. TCRdb used MiXCR to reprocess the 5' RACE reads, holding one entry per CDR3 protein. The sample includes fewer than 65,000 distinct CDR3 sequences, around a tenth of them seen just once. Per the germline V gene, CDR1 is SGHTA and CDR2 is FQGNSA. This CDR3 contains 15 residues. V lost 1 base, J lost 0 bases, and 10 bases lay in between.

Sequencing used PBMCs. The rearrangement joins TRBV7-2 to TRBJ2-7; D unclear. This TCR was sampled from a man in his 70s with HTLV-1-associated myelopathy (HAM/TSP). The CDR3 sequence: CASSLGSGSSYEQYF. In nucleotides, the CDR3 is TGTGCCAGCAGCTTAGGAAGTGGGTCCTCCTACGAGCAGTACTTC.